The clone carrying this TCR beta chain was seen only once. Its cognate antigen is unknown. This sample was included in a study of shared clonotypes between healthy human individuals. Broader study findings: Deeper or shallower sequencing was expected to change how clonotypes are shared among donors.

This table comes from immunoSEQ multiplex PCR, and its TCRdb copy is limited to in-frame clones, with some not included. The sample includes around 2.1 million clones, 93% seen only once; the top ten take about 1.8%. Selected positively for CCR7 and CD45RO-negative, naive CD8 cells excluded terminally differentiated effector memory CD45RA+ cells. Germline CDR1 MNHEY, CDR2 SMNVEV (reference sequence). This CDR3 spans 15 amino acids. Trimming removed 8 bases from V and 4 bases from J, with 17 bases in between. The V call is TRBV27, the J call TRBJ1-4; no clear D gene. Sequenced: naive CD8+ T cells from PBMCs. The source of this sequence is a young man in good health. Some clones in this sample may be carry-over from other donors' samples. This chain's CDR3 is CASGEGGLLNEKLFF. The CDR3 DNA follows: TGTGCCAGCGGCGAGGGAGGGCTTCTTAATGAAAAACTGTTTTTT.